These 17 T cell receptor beta chains were all obtained from the same sample, sequenced in a study of T cell responses to AZD1222 COVID-19 vaccine. The table came from immunoSEQ multiplex PCR; TCRdb's copy has only in-frame clones and leaves some out. Of over 120,000 clones in the sample, around 90% are singletons; the top ten hold 5% to 5.5%. The sample was peripheral blood, taken 28 days after the second dose of the MenACWY control vaccine. All receptors come from an adult who received the MenACWY meningococcal vaccine as a control.

The V gene is TRBV20-1, the J gene TRBJ2-7; TRBD1 matches 8 bases. The CDR3 runs 11 residues. Unmatched junction bases numbered 3, after V lost 5 bases and J lost 6 bases. Germline CDR1 DFQATT, CDR2 SNEGSKA (reference sequence). The CDR3 coding sequence is TGCAGTGCTCGACAGGGGTCCGAGCAGTACTTC. This codes for CSARQGSEQYF.

The chain links TRBV11-1 to TRBJ1-1, with D perhaps TRBD1 (5 bases). Between the trimmed V and J ends, which lost 5 bases and 1 base, there was a span of 5 bases. This CDR3 is built from 12 residues. Germline V gene data show CDR1 as SGHAT and CDR2 as FQDESV (reference sequence). The CDR3 spells CASSQGNTEAFF. The CDR3 coding sequence is TGTGCCAGCAGCCAGGGGAACACTGAAGCTTTCTTT.

The rearrangement links TRBV4-3 to TRBJ1-1, with D hard to call. Trimming took off 1 base at V and 0 bases at J, with 6 bases between the two ends. Per the germline V gene, CDR1 is LGHNA and CDR2 is YSLEER. CDR3 length: 14 amino acids. The CDR3 sequence: CASSQGYMNTEAFF. The CDR3 DNA sequence: TGCGCCAGCAGCCAAGGGTACATGAACACTGAAGCTTTCTTT.

J is TRBJ1-2 and V is TRBV5-1; D gene unclear. V lost 5 bases and J 0 bases, leaving 8 bases between the germline ends. The CDR3 has 13 residues. Germline lookup yields CDR1 SGHRS and CDR2 YFSETQ. The CDR3 loop reads CASRLSTNYGYTF. The CDR3 DNA reads as TGCGCCAGCAGGTTGTCGACTAACTATGGCTACACCTTC.

This chain joins TRBV4-2 and TRBJ1-1; D uncertain. With 0 bases removed from V and 5 bases from J, the gap between germline ends came to 13 bases. This CDR3 contains 15 residues. CDR1 is LGHNA, CDR2 YNFKEQ, per germline. CDR3 residues: CASSQDPGLETEAFF. The DNA of the CDR3 is TGTGCCAGCAGCCAAGATCCGGGGTTGGAAACTGAAGCTTTCTTT.

The rearrangement links TRBV4-2 to TRBJ1-3; 7 positions match TRBD1. V was clipped by 8 bases and J by 6 bases; unmatched bases: 13. The length of the CDR3 is 15 residues. CDR1 and CDR2 from the germline V gene are LGHNA and YNFKEQ. CDR3 amino acids: CASADRQGLVNTIYF. The CDR3 nucleotides read TGTGCCAGCGCCGATAGACAGGGATTGGTAAACACCATATATTTT.

This clone has just a few counts. The DNA for the CDR3 is TGTGCCAGTAGTGGCGGACAGGGGGACTCTGGGGCCAACGTCCTGACTTTC. Translated, it gives CASSGGQGDSGANVLTF. The V gene is TRBV19, the J gene TRBJ2-6; 10 bases line up with TRBD1. The CDR3 totals 17 residues. The J segment lost 0 bases and the V segment lost 5 bases, leaving 4 bases of the junction unmatched. Germline V gives CDR1 LNHDA, CDR2 SQIVND (reference sequence).

This clone was recorded only once. The gene calls are TRBV27 and TRBJ1-1, with 7 nucleotides matching TRBD1. CDR1 and CDR2 from the germline V gene are MNHEY and SMNVEV (reference sequence). Trimming cost V 4 bases and J 6 bases; bases outside gene matches: 5. The CDR3 sequence is 13 residues long. The CDR3 region is CASSSGGSAEAFF. CDR3 nucleotide sequence: TGTGCCAGCAGTTCAGGGGGAAGTGCTGAAGCTTTCTTT.

This clone was observed once. The rearrangement uses TRBV11-3 and TRBJ2-7; D uncertain. The CDR3 loop spans 14 amino acids. Looked up from germline, CDR1 is SGHNT and CDR2 is YENEEA. V was trimmed by 1 base and J by 0 bases, leaving 7 bases between them. The CDR3 sequence: CASSLAGSSYEQYF. CDR3 coding DNA: TGTGCCAGCAGCTTAGCCGGAAGCTCCTACGAGCAGTACTTC.

This sequence joins TRBV28 and TRBJ2-7; D may correspond to TRBD1 or TRBD2 (5 bases each). The CDR3 totals 12 residues. Deletions cut 8 bases from V and 3 bases from J, with 11 bases between. Germline V gene lookup returns CDR1 MDHEN and CDR2 SYDVKM. In DNA form, the CDR3 reads TGTGCCAGCGTTGGGGGTAACTACGAGCAGTACTTC. Translated: CASVGGNYEQYF.

This clone has just one count. In the same sample, other DNA sequences code for this CDR3. The gene calls are TRBV3-1 (or the pseudogene TRBV3-2) and TRBJ1-2; the D gene is possibly TRBD1 (5 bases). Germline loops: CDR1 LGHDT, CDR2 YNNKEL (reference sequence). The CDR3 has 13 amino acids. Trimming left V 1 base short and J 8 bases short, with 11 bases between. In nucleotides, the CDR3 is TGTGCCAGCAGCCAAGGTGGGGGTAGCGGCTACACCTTC. Protein product: CASSQGGGSGYTF.

The chain joins TRBV9 to TRBJ1-3; D is unresolved. V lost 0 bases and J lost 4, with 11 bases in between. Per the germline V gene, CDR1 is SGDLS and CDR2 is YYNGEE. The CDR3 is 15 residues long. In DNA, the CDR3 is TGTGCCAGCAGCGTAGCCGCGGGGTGGGGAAACACCATATATTTT. This sequence encodes CASSVAAGWGNTIYF.

This clone was detected a few times. This chain connects TRBV30 to TRBJ1-2, with D tentatively TRBD1 (5 bases). The germline gives CDR1 GTSNPN, CDR2 SVGIG (reference sequence). V was shortened by 3 bases and J by 0 bases, with 5 bases between the two germline ends. The CDR3 length is 12 residues. Here the CDR3 reads CAWRTANYGYTF. The DNA for the CDR3 is TGTGCCTGGAGGACAGCTAACTATGGCTACACCTTC.

The V call is TRBV4-3, the J call TRBJ2-7, with TRBD2 identical over 8 bases. Germline V CDR1 and CDR2: LGHNA, YSLEER. There are 16 residues in the CDR3. V gave up 1 base and J gave up 4 bases; unmatched junction bases: 9. CDR3 coding DNA: TGCGCCAGCAGCCAAGGGGGGCTAGCGGGTGTGTACGAGCAGTACTTC. This sequence encodes CASSQGGLAGVYEQYF.

The V gene is TRBV7-9, the J gene TRBJ1-2, with unresolved D. Germline CDR1 is SEHNR and CDR2 is FQNEAQ (reference sequence). Trimming removed 11 bases from V and 4 bases from J, with 14 bases in between. The CDR3 runs to 12 residues. In nucleotides, the CDR3 is TGTGCCTTTACGCTTTCTCCCTATGGCTACACCTTC. Translated: CAFTLSPYGYTF.

The gene calls are TRBV5-1 and TRBJ1-6; 9 nucleotides line up with TRBD1. The CDR3 is made up of 17 amino acids. In germline, CDR1 is SGHRS, CDR2 YFSETQ. Trimming cost V 1 base and J 7 bases; bases outside gene matches: 9. The DNA of the CDR3 is TGCGCCAGCAGCTTGCATACAGGGGGCGGCCGAAATTCACCCCTCCACTTT. Protein sequence: CASSLHTGGGRNSPLHF.

The V and J genes are TRBV15 and TRBJ1-2; no clear D. CDR1 and CDR2 from the germline V gene are LNHNV and YYDKDF (reference sequence). Between the trimmed V and J ends, which lost 0 bases and 2 bases, there was a span of 10 bases. This CDR3 comprises 15 residues. CDR3 in amino acids: CATSRDMGSNYGYTF. DNA of the CDR3: TGTGCCACCAGCAGAGATATGGGCAGCAACTATGGCTACACCTTC. The variable domain in full, completed from reference TRBV15 and TRBJ1-2, reads DAMVIQNPRYQVTQFGKPVTLSCSQTLNHNVMYWYQQKSSQAPKLLFHYYDKDFNNEADTPDNFQSRRPNTSFCFLDIRSPGLGDTAMYLCATSRDMGSNYGYTFGSGTRLTVV.